This passage covers 18 T cell receptor beta chains from one sample sequenced in a study of OX40 agonist ivuxolimab in advanced cancers. The repertoire was sequenced with immunoSEQ multiplex PCR; TCRdb's copy has only in-frame clones and lacks some. This repertoire shows 60,000 to 80,000 clones, around 80% found once; its top ten account for 1.5% to 2%. Sequenced here: CD4+ or CD8+ T cells sorted from blood, sampled in a trial of the OX40 agonist ivuxolimab. The receptor source for this set is an adult with an advanced solid tumor such as melanoma, head and neck, liver or kidney cancer.

The rearrangement joins TRBV5-6 to TRBJ1-4; D is perhaps TRBD1 (5 bases). With 4 bases removed from V and 2 bases from J, the gap between germline ends came to 15 bases. This CDR3 is built from 16 residues. The V gene's germline CDR1 is SGHDT and CDR2 YYEEEE. CDR3 coding DNA: TGTGCCAGCAGCCCCGCTGATGGGGCCACTAATGAAAAACTGTTTTTT. Its translation is CASSPADGATNEKLFF.

The rearrangement uses TRBV5-6 and TRBJ2-5, with D maybe TRBD1 (5 bases). Germline lookup yields CDR1 SGHDT and CDR2 YYEEEE. V lost 0 bases and J 1 base, leaving 7 bases between the germline ends. The CDR3 is made up of 14 amino acids. CDR3 sequence reads: CASSLATVQETQYF. The CDR3 DNA sequence: TGTGCCAGCAGCTTGGCGACAGTCCAAGAGACCCAGTACTTC.

The chain joins TRBV6-5 to TRBJ1-1; D gene uncertain. The CDR3 runs to 13 residues. Trimming removed 0 bases from V and 3 bases from J, with 5 bases in between. Germline V gives CDR1 MNHEY, CDR2 SVGAGI. The CDR3 reads CASSYSIDTEAFF. CDR3 DNA: TGTGCCAGCAGTTACTCCATAGACACTGAAGCTTTCTTT.

The V call is TRBV15, the J call TRBJ2-5, with 12 bases lining up with TRBD2. V was clipped by 1 base and J by 5 bases; unmatched bases: 5. CDR1 is LNHNV, CDR2 YYDKDF, per germline (reference sequence). This CDR3 region has 16 residues. Written as DNA, the CDR3 is TGTGCCACCAGCAGAGGGACTAGCGGGATGAGTGAGACCCAGTACTTC. Amino acids: CATSRGTSGMSETQYF.

This sequence joins TRBV5-6 and TRBJ2-7; TRBD2 agrees at 9 bases. The ends lost 0 bases at V and 6 bases at J; junction bases unmatched: 1. The CDR3 runs to 13 residues. Germline assignment: CDR1 SGHDT and CDR2 YYEEEE. CDR3 in amino acids: CASSLVTSGEQYF. The CDR3 nucleotides are TGTGCCAGCAGCTTGGTGACTAGCGGCGAGCAGTACTTC.

This chain joins TRBV29-1 and TRBJ2-7; D is ambiguous. The germline gives CDR1 SQVTM, CDR2 ANQGSEA. The CDR3 loop spans 15 amino acids. Trimming cost V 3 bases and J 3 bases, with 18 bases left between them. The CDR3 sequence is CSVDPLKSWGYEQYF. CDR3 coding DNA: TGCAGCGTTGACCCTTTGAAGAGTTGGGGCTACGAGCAGTACTTC.

CDR3: CASSLEGSQPQHF. The CDR3 DNA reads as TGTGCCAGCAGCTTAGAAGGGTCTCAGCCCCAGCATTTT. The chain couples TRBV7-2 to TRBJ1-5; D is ambiguous. CDR1 and CDR2 from the germline V gene are SGHTA and FQGNSA. The CDR3 sequence is 13 residues long. The V and J ends lost 1 base and 6 bases respectively, with 7 bases between them.

The chain couples TRBV30 to TRBJ2-3; the match to TRBD1 covers 7 bases. With 4 bases clipped from V and 4 bases from J, the junction kept 11 bases outside the gene matches. The CDR3 length is 15 residues. Germline values: CDR1 GTSNPN, CDR2 SVGIG (reference sequence). The CDR3 loop reads CAWTLQGLGADTQYF. CDR3 nucleotides: TGTGCCTGGACCCTACAGGGGCTAGGGGCAGATACGCAGTATTTT.

The rearrangement links TRBV5-6 to TRBJ2-6; possible D gene TRBD1, 5 bases. Germline values: CDR1 SGHDT, CDR2 YYEEEE. V was trimmed by 5 bases and J by 2 bases, leaving 14 bases between them. This CDR3 has 16 amino acids. CDR3 DNA: TGTGCCAGCAGTTCTCTCAGGGAAGCTGGGGCCAACGTCCTGACTTTC. The encoded protein is CASSSLREAGANVLTF.

The chain combines TRBV5-1 with TRBJ2-3; D is possibly TRBD1 (5 bases). The ends were cut back, 0 bases at V and 2 bases at J, with 7 bases in the middle. Germline lookup yields CDR1 SGHRS and CDR2 YFSETQ. The CDR3 totals 14 residues. CDR3 sequence: CASSLEQVTDTQYF. The CDR3 region has the DNA TGCGCCAGCAGCTTGGAACAGGTCACAGATACGCAGTATTTT.

This clone was seen only once. The chain recombines TRBV5-1 with TRBJ1-2; 7 bases line up with TRBD1. Per germline, CDR1 SGHRS and CDR2 YFSETQ. Trimming took 0 bases from V and 5 from J; bases not matched to a gene: 10. This CDR3 has 16 amino acids. The CDR3 protein is CASSLGNQGVFYGYTF. For the CDR3, the DNA is TGCGCCAGCAGCTTGGGAAATCAGGGGGTTTTTTATGGCTACACCTTC.

V and J are TRBV6-5 and TRBJ1-4, with a tentative D call TRBD1 (5 bases). From germline, CDR1 is MNHEY and CDR2 SVGAGI. V was trimmed by 5 bases and J by 5 bases, leaving 9 bases between them. The CDR3 totals 13 residues. DNA for the CDR3: TGTGCCAGCAGTGGGGGGAGGAATGAAAAACTGTTTTTT. As protein: CASSGGRNEKLFF.

The rearrangement links TRBV6-6 to TRBJ1-1, with D possibly TRBD1 on 6 matching bases. V dropped 7 bases and J dropped 1 base, with 10 bases sitting between them. CDR1 MNHNY and CDR2 SVGAGI come from the germline V gene (reference sequence). The CDR3 contains 13 residues. CDR3 protein: CASTQQGNTEAFF. Here the CDR3 DNA reads TGTGCCAGCACCCAACAGGGGAACACTGAAGCTTTCTTT.

There are a few counts of this clone. V gene TRBV6-5 combines with J gene TRBJ1-5, with D uncertain. V was cut by 6 bases and J by 4 bases, with 13 bases left in between. The CDR3 spans 14 residues. CDR1 and CDR2 from the germline V gene are MNHEY and SVGAGI. This CDR3 reads CASSPNGINQPQHF. Here the CDR3 DNA reads TGTGCCAGCAGCCCTAATGGGATTAATCAGCCCCAGCATTTT.

V and J are TRBV29-1 and TRBJ2-3; 11 positions match TRBD2. This CDR3 is 20 amino acids long. CDR1 is SQVTM, CDR2 ANQGSEA, per germline. V was clipped by 4 bases and J by 4 bases; unmatched bases: 22. CDR3 amino acids: CSVVPGGLAGGDSRADTQYF. DNA of the CDR3: TGCAGCGTTGTCCCAGGAGGGCTAGCGGGAGGAGATAGTAGGGCAGATACGCAGTATTTT.

This sequence joins TRBV7-2 and TRBJ1-1; the D gene is possibly TRBD1 (5 bases). Germline V gene lookup returns CDR1 SGHTA and CDR2 FQGNSA. V was clipped by 4 bases and J by 0 bases, with 12 bases between them. There are 15 residues in the CDR3. Here the CDR3 reads CASSWDGSLNTEAFF. The CDR3 DNA reads as TGTGCCAGCAGCTGGGACGGTAGCTTGAACACTGAAGCTTTCTTT.

This clone was counted between two and nine times. The chain carries TRBV7-8 and TRBJ2-1, with D unresolved. Germline CDR1 SGHVS, CDR2 FQNEAQ. This CDR3 contains 11 residues. Trimming cost V 1 base and J 8 bases, with 3 bases left between them. CDR3 in DNA: TGTGCCAGCAGCTTAGATTATGAGCAGTTCTTC. It codes for CASSLDYEQFF. The variable domain in full, completed from reference TRBV7-8 and TRBJ2-1, reads GAGVSQSPRYKVAKRGQDVALRCDPISGHVSLFWYQQALGQGPEFLTYFQNEAQLDKSGLPSDRFFAERPEGSVSTLKIQRTQQEDSAVYLCASSLDYEQFFGPGTRLTVL.

In this sample, this clone turned up once. The chain has TRBV9 and TRBJ2-1, with D possibly called TRBD1 or TRBD2 (5 bases each). The V gene lost 4 bases and the J gene lost 4 bases, with 21 bases spanning the gap. The CDR3 sequence is 17 residues long. Germline V gene data show CDR1 as SGDLS and CDR2 as YYNGEE. CDR3: CASSPRGAGTPYNEQFF. Written as DNA, the CDR3 is TGTGCCAGCAGCCCGCGAGGGGCCGGGACCCCGTACAATGAGCAGTTCTTC.